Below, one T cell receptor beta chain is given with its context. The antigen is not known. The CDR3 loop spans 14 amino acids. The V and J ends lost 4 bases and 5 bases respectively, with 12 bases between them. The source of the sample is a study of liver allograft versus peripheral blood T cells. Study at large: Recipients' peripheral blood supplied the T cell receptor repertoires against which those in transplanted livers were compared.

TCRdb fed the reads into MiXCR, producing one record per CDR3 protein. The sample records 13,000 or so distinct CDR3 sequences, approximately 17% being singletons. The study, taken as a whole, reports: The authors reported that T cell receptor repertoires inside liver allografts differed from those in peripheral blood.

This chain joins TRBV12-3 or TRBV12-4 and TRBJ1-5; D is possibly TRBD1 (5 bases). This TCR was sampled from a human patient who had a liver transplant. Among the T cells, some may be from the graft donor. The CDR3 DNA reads TGTGCCAGCAGTTCATACGACAGATATCAGCCCCAGCATTTT. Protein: CASSSYDRYQPQHF.